This TCR beta chain came from a study of cytomegalovirus exposure and HLA in healthy donors. Study observations and caveats: Testing in vitro showed a few CMV-associated chains specific for CMV antigens. In a later analysis, productive TCRs from donors in an Asian-associated ancestry cluster reportedly carried fewer N-insertions than the cohort mean. Among TCR beta chains, those listed as cytomegalovirus-associated numbered over 150. Analyzed later, most CMV-associated TCR beta chains appeared HLA-restricted.

Germline V gives CDR1 MNHNS, CDR2 SASEGT. There are 16 residues in the CDR3. V dropped 0 bases and J dropped 6; count of bases not matched to a gene: 8. This PCR relied on a set of 60 Vbeta primers and 13 Jbeta primers. Profiling relied on immunoSEQ multiplex PCR, and the TCRdb table lists in-frame clones only, not all of them. Here the sample spans some 190,000 clones, about 86% being singletons. Note on this clone: The antigen is unknown.

This sequence joins TRBV6-1 and TRBJ2-1; 7 bases map to TRBD2. The sample was PBMCs. This TCR was recovered from a woman aged 25 to 45 in good health and CMV-seronegative. CDR3 sequence: CASSEAFLTSTNEQFF. The CDR3 DNA sequence: TGTGCCAGCAGTGAAGCTTTCCTGACTAGCACCAATGAGCAGTTCTTC.